The T cell receptor (beta chain) under discussion was sequenced for a study of CD8+ T cells in alopecia areata. The overall study: Patients received oral tofacitinib, 5 to 10 mg twice daily, for moderate-to-severe alopecia areata.

Treatment meaning: oral pan-JAK inhibitor, 5-10 mg twice daily. This clone was found a few times. This CDR3 region has 15 residues. The germline V gene encodes CDR1 SNHLY and CDR2 FYNNEI. Trimming left V 3 bases short and J 6 bases short, with 17 bases between. Following extraction, RNA underwent reverse transcription to cDNA, which served as the sequencing template. TCRdb's table, derived via immunoSEQ multiplex PCR, lists solely in-frame clones and lacks some. The table has approximately 210,000 clones, roughly 40% seen once. The receptor was isolated from a human donor with alopecia areata. This specimen was CD4+ T cells sorted from blood, taken at roughly week 36, from a patient treated with tofacitinib. V usage is TRBV2 and J usage is TRBJ1-2; no definite D call. The CDR3 DNA reads as TGTGCCAGCAGTGATCGGTTTGGGGAAAATCATGGCTACACCTTC. Protein product: CASSDRFGENHGYTF.